A single sample gave rise to the 16 T cell receptor beta chains below, sequenced in a study of blood T cell repertoires in COVID-19 (dated by TCRdb to about 2020). The library was prepared using the immunoSEQ multiplex PCR assay. The source is immuneACCESS, and TCRdb retained only in-frame sequences with V and J called. Part of the clones is not carried over; for the studies checked, unresolved V genes explain less than half of this, and the remainder is unexplained. In this sample the table shows 150,000 to 200,000 clones, around 82% of which occur a single time. The ten largest clones represent about 2% of the sample. Sequences were obtained from peripheral blood. The receptors shown here come from an elderly woman with acute or convalescent COVID-19.

V is TRBV7-2 and J is TRBJ2-3, with D possibly TRBD1 on 6 matching bases. The CDR3 is made up of 15 amino acids. Germline V gives CDR1 SGHTA, CDR2 FQGNSA. The V gene lost 5 bases and the J gene lost 0 bases, with 12 bases spanning the gap. The CDR3 sequence: CASSLRGDSTDTQYF. The CDR3 bases are TGTGCCAGCAGCCTCAGGGGAGATAGCACAGATACGCAGTATTTT.

The chain couples TRBV5-1 to TRBJ2-7; maybe TRBD2 (5 bases). The germline V gene has CDR1 SGHRS and CDR2 YFSETQ. CDR3 length: 14 residues. V lost 4 bases and J lost 11, with 22 bases in between. CDR3 residues: CASSPGYLEAREYF. CDR3 DNA sequence: TGCGCCAGCAGCCCGGGGTATCTGGAGGCGAGAGAGTACTTC.

The V gene is TRBV24-1, the J gene TRBJ2-3, with D tentatively TRBD1 (6 bases). The CDR3 contains 17 residues. With 4 bases removed from V and 4 bases from J, the gap between germline ends came to 20 bases. Germline CDR1 reads KGHDR; CDR2 reads SFDVKD. The CDR3 spells CATSDRPPGVLPDTQYF. Here the CDR3 DNA reads TGTGCCACCAGTGACCGACCGCCAGGGGTGCTACCAGATACGCAGTATTTT.

The gene calls are TRBV5-5 and TRBJ2-2, with 9 bases that match TRBD1. Germline loops: CDR1 SGHKS, CDR2 YYEKEE (reference sequence). This CDR3 region has 15 residues. V lost 5 bases to trimming and J lost 6 bases; unmatched junction nucleotides: 8. Here the CDR3 DNA reads TGTGCCAGCAGGGCAGGGACAGGGTATTCCGGGGAGCTGTTTTTT. Its translation is CASRAGTGYSGELFF. The full variable domain, with the rest looked up from reference TRBV5-5 and TRBJ2-2, is DAGVTQSPTHLIKTRGQQVTLRCSPISGHKSVSWYQQVLGQGPQFIFQYYEKEERGRGNFPDRFSARQFPNYSSELNVNALLLGDSALYLCASRAGTGYSGELFFGEGSRLTVL.

CDR3 protein: CASSYGRGGYEQYF. DNA for the CDR3: TGTGCCAGCAGTTACGGGCGGGGCGGATACGAGCAGTACTTC. The chain employs TRBV6-5 and TRBJ2-7; TRBD2 might be the D (6 bases). V lost 2 bases, J lost 4 bases, and 12 bases lay in between. The CDR3 consists of 14 residues. CDR1 MNHEY and CDR2 SVGAGI come from the germline V gene.

The V and J genes are TRBV6-2 or TRBV6-3 and TRBJ1-1; TRBD1 agrees at 9 bases. Germline V gives CDR1 MNHEY, CDR2 SVGEGT. The CDR3 sequence is 18 residues long. With 0 bases clipped from V and 4 bases from J, the junction kept 12 bases outside the gene matches. In DNA, the CDR3 is TGTGCCAGCAGTTACTCCCGACTACTACAGGGGGCGATCACTGAAGCTTTCTTT. As protein: CASSYSRLLQGAITEAFF.

The chain is built from TRBV5-5 and TRBJ2-3; 11 nucleotides match TRBD1. V gave up 2 bases and J gave up 3 bases; unmatched junction bases: 11. CDR1 SGHKS and CDR2 YYEKEE come from the germline V gene (reference sequence). This CDR3 comprises 18 residues. This CDR3 is CASSFSAGTGGPTDTQYF. For the CDR3, the DNA is TGTGCCAGCAGCTTCAGCGCCGGGACAGGGGGTCCGACAGATACGCAGTATTTT. The whole variable domain, filled in from reference TRBV5-5 and TRBJ2-3, reads DAGVTQSPTHLIKTRGQQVTLRCSPISGHKSVSWYQQVLGQGPQFIFQYYEKEERGRGNFPDRFSARQFPNYSSELNVNALLLGDSALYLCASSFSAGTGGPTDTQYFGPGTRLTVL.

The chain employs TRBV30 and TRBJ2-4; D perhaps matches TRBD1 (6 bases). Germline CDR1 GTSNPN, CDR2 SVGIG (reference sequence). Trimming cost V 3 bases and J 0 bases, with 9 bases left between them. The CDR3 spans 14 residues. This CDR3 reads CAWRDSTAKNIQYF. The DNA for the CDR3 is TGTGCCTGGAGGGACAGCACAGCCAAAAACATTCAGTACTTC.

V is TRBV21-1 and J is TRBJ2-1; the D segment call TRBD2 is taken from the table without a DNA check. TRBV21-1 is recorded as a pseudogene. The CDR3 is 15 amino acids. The CDR3: CASSNSGGVINEQFF. DNA of the CDR3: TGTGCCAGCAGCAATTCCGGGGGAGTGATAAATGAGCAGTTCTTC.

The gene calls are TRBV5-6 and TRBJ2-7; D not certain. CDR1 SGHDT and CDR2 YYEEEE come from the germline V gene. V was clipped by 4 bases and J by 4 bases, with 15 bases between them. The CDR3 length is 14 residues. The CDR3 reads CASSLKPRGYEQYF. CDR3 DNA sequence: TGTGCCAGCAGCCTTAAGCCCAGAGGTTACGAGCAGTACTTC.

CDR3 amino acids: CATRDRAINEQFF. The CDR3 nucleotides read TGTGCCACCCGGGACAGGGCGATCAATGAGCAGTTCTTC. The V gene is TRBV19, the J gene TRBJ2-1, with 9 bases fitting TRBD1. The germline V gene encodes CDR1 LNHDA and CDR2 SQIVND (reference sequence). The trim removed 10 bases at V and 6 bases at J, leaving 7 bases unmatched. The CDR3 runs to 13 residues.

The V gene is TRBV5-1, the J gene TRBJ1-1; D is unresolved. This CDR3 region has 13 residues. Germline-derived CDR1 and CDR2 are SGHRS and YFSETQ. Trimming cost V 0 bases and J 7 bases, with 10 bases left between them. CDR3 sequence reads: CASSLAAGDEAFF. Written as DNA, the CDR3 is TGCGCCAGCAGCTTGGCCGCAGGTGATGAAGCTTTCTTT.

This rearrangement joins TRBV5-4 to TRBJ2-1; 12 nucleotides align to TRBD2. Looked up from germline, CDR1 is SGHNT and CDR2 is YYREEE (reference sequence). The CDR3 has 16 amino acids. The ends lost 0 bases at V and 7 bases at J; junction bases unmatched: 5. The CDR3 DNA reads TGTGCCAGCAGCTTGGAACCGGGACTAGCGGGTAATGAGCAGTTCTTC. Protein sequence: CASSLEPGLAGNEQFF.

This chain joins TRBV5-1 and TRBJ2-7, with D tentatively TRBD1 (5 bases). Germline V gives CDR1 SGHRS, CDR2 YFSETQ. CDR3 length: 14 amino acids. Trimming shortened V by 3 bases and J by 2 bases, and 12 bases separated the two germline ends. The CDR3 nucleotides read TGCGCCAGCAGCTGGGGCCCAAACGCCTACGAGCAGTACTTC. Translating gives CASSWGPNAYEQYF.

V gene TRBV12-3 or TRBV12-4 combines with J gene TRBJ2-7, with unresolved D. The CDR3 has 10 residues. The V end lost 5 bases, the J end lost 9 bases, and 8 bases lay between the germline ends. CDR3 sequence reads: CASSSPWQYF. The CDR3 bases are TGTGCCAGCAGTAGCCCTTGGCAGTACTTC.

This clone was detected a few times. This sequence joins TRBV4-1 and TRBJ2-2; 7 positions match TRBD2. Germline V CDR1 and CDR2: MGHRA, YSYEKL. The trim removed 4 bases at V and 6 bases at J, leaving 11 bases unmatched. The CDR3 extends over 16 amino acids. CDR3: CASSLQITLAPGELFF. CDR3 DNA sequence: TGCGCCAGCAGCCTCCAAATTACACTAGCGCCCGGGGAGCTGTTTTTT.